This TCR beta chain was profiled in a study of neurological immune-mediated disorders. Study findings and constraints: No clinical or MRI feature was associated with the multiple sclerosis repertoire cluster.

The team produced cDNA through 5'RACE using 10-nucleotide random UMIs. Over 160 million TCR-beta sequences from 15-18 subjects were obtained in each sequencing run. Each CDR3 protein gets one entry after TCRdb re-called the 5' RACE reads with MiXCR. The sample includes 100,000 to 150,000 distinct CDR3 sequences, approximately 3.2% of them seen just once. The germline V gene has CDR1 SGHVS and CDR2 FQNEAQ. This CDR3 spans 16 amino acids. Between the trimmed V and J ends, which lost 4 bases and 7 bases, there was a span of 22 bases. This clonotype showed up just a few times. Its antigen is still unknown.

The TCR was taken from a woman aged 25 to 39 with multiple sclerosis. The genes are TRBV7-8 and TRBJ1-2; D perhaps matches TRBD1 (5 bases). Sequencing was done on a sample of PBMCs. The DNA for the CDR3 is TGTGCCAGCAGCTCCACCTTTAGACAGCCCGGGGCTGGCTACACCTTC. Translating it yields CASSSTFRQPGAGYTF.